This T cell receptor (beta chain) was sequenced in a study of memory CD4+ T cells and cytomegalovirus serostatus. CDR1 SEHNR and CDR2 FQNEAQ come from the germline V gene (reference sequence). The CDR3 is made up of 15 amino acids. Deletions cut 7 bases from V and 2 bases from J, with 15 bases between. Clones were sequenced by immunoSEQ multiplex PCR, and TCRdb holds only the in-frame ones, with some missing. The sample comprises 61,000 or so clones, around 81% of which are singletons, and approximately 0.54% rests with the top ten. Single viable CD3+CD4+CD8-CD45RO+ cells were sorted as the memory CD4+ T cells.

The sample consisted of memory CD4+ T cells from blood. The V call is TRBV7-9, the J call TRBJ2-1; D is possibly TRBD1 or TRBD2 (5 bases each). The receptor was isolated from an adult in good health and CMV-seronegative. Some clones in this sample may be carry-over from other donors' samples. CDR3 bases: TGTGCCAGCATATCCGGGGCAGCCACCTACAATGAGCAGTTCTTC. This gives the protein CASISGAATYNEQFF.